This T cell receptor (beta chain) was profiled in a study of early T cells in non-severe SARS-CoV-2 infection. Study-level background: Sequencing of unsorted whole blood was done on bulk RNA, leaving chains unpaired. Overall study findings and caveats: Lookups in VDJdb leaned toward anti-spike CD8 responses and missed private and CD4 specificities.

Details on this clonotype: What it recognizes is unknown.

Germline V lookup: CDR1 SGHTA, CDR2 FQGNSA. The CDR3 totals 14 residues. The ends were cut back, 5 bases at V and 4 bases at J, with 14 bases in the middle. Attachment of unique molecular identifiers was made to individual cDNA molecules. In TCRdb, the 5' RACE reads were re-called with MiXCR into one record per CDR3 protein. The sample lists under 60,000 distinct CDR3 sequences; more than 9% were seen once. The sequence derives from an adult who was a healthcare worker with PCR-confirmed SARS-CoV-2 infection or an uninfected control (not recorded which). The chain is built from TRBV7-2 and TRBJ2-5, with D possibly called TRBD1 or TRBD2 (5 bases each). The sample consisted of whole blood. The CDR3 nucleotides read TGTGCCAGCAGCGGAAGGGGACCGGGAGAGACCCAGTACTTC. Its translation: CASSGRGPGETQYF. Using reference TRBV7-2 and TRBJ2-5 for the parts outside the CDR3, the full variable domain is GAGVSQSPSNKVTEKGKDVELRCDPISGHTALYWYRQSLGQGLEFLIYFQGNSAPDKSGLPSDRFSAERTGGSVSTLTIQRTQQEDSAVYLCASSGRGPGETQYFGPGTRLLVL.